This T cell receptor beta chain emerged from a study of T cells in localized non-small cell lung cancer. CDR1 is MDHEN and CDR2 is SYDVKM in the germline V gene. The CDR3 spans 14 residues. Trimming cost V 2 bases and J 7 bases, with 14 bases left between them. Clones were sequenced by immunoSEQ multiplex PCR, and TCRdb holds only the in-frame ones, with some missing. The data contain 25,000 to 30,000 clones, 80% to 85% of them seen just once; the ten biggest clones take up 4% to 5.5%. The material was peripheral blood mononuclear cells, obtained before any cancer treatment. The gene calls are TRBV28 and TRBJ1-2; D ambiguous. This sequence was found in a man aged 35 to 69 with stage III lung adenocarcinoma. The CDR3 bases are TGTGCCAGCAGTTTAAGACTTCAGTCCGGTGGCTACACCTTC. It specifies CASSLRLQSGGYTF.